What follows are 14 T cell receptor beta chains derived from one specimen sequenced in a study of CD8 T cells in ankylosing spondylitis. TCRdb passed the 5' RACE reads through MiXCR, listing each CDR3 protein once. The sample carries over 30,000 distinct CDR3 sequences, 16% recorded once. The sample consisted of blood. Every receptor here comes from a male donor with ankylosing spondylitis or in good health (not recorded which).

This clonotype appeared a few times. This chain links TRBV30 with TRBJ1-4; D gene ambiguous. Between the trimmed V and J ends, which lost 0 bases and 8 bases, there was a span of 10 bases. CDR1 and CDR2 (germline): GTSNPN, SVGIG (reference sequence). The CDR3 sequence is 13 residues long. The CDR3, as DNA: TGTGCCTGGAGTGTACGCACAGCCGAAAAACTGTTTTTT. This translates into CAWSVRTAEKLFF.

This clonotype occurred a few times. This chain uses TRBV7-9 with TRBJ1-1; D not certain. The length of the CDR3 is 11 residues. Germline lookup yields CDR1 SEHNR and CDR2 FQNEAQ (reference sequence). V dropped 3 bases and J dropped 6 bases, with 5 bases sitting between them. The CDR3 sequence is CASSLLAEAFF. CDR3 DNA: TGTGCCAGCAGCTTGCTCGCTGAAGCTTTCTTT.

The V and J genes are TRBV10-3 and TRBJ2-1, with 7 bases matching TRBD2. The CDR3 loop spans 15 amino acids. Trimming at V came to 8 bases and at J to 3 bases, leaving 10 bases not matched to a gene. Looked up from germline, CDR1 is ENHRY and CDR2 is SYGVKD. The CDR3 nucleotides read TGTGCCATCCGCGACCAAGCGGGGAACTACAATGAGCAGTTCTTC. This encodes CAIRDQAGNYNEQFF.

This clonotype was counted a few times. J is TRBJ1-1 and V is TRBV29-1; no firm D call. Trimming stripped 1 base from V and 1 base from J, with 7 bases between. The CDR3 runs to 13 residues. Germline CDR1 reads SQVTM; CDR2 reads ANQGSEA. CDR3 in amino acids: CSVEGGGNTEAFF. Written as DNA, the CDR3 is TGCAGCGTTGAAGGGGGAGGGAACACTGAAGCTTTCTTT. Supplemented by reference TRBV29-1 and TRBJ1-1, the full variable domain reads SAVISQKPSRDICQRGTSLTIQCQVDSQVTMMFWYRQQPGQSLTLIATANQGSEATYESGFVIDKFPISRPNLTFSTLTVSNMSPEDSSIYLCSVEGGGNTEAFFGQGTRLTVV.

This clonotype was counted between two and nine times. The rearrangement uses TRBV6-2 or TRBV6-3 and TRBJ2-1; tentatively, D is TRBD1 (7 bases). The V and J ends lost 8 bases and 0 bases respectively, with 17 bases between them. The CDR3 sequence is 16 residues long. The germline CDR1 and CDR2 sequences are MNHEY and SVGEGT. CDR3 coding DNA: TGTGCCAGCGCGGGCAGGGGGGCCGGCTCCTACAATGAGCAGTTCTTC. This gives the protein CASAGRGAGSYNEQFF.

This clonotype has a handful of counts. The J gene is TRBJ1-4, the V gene TRBV28; 9 bases are shared with TRBD1. The CDR3 is 15 residues long. The V gene end was trimmed by 5 bases and the J gene end by 8 bases; junction bases not matched to a gene: 9. Germline V gives CDR1 MDHEN, CDR2 SYDVKM. DNA for the CDR3: TGTGCCAGCAGTATCCCCGGGACAGGGAAAGAAAAACTGTTTTTT. Its translation: CASSIPGTGKEKLFF. The complete variable domain, with remaining parts taken from reference TRBV28 and TRBJ1-4, reads DVKVTQSSRYLVKRTGEKVFLECVQDMDHENMFWYRQDPGLGLRLIYFSYDVKMKEKGDIPEGYSVSREKKERFSLILESASTNQTSMYLCASSIPGTGKEKLFFGSGTQLSVL.

The chain has TRBV20-1 and TRBJ1-1; TRBD1 agrees at 7 bases. This CDR3 region has 12 residues. The germline V gene has CDR1 DFQATT and CDR2 SNEGSKA (reference sequence). With 6 bases clipped from V and 8 bases from J, the junction kept 9 bases outside the gene matches. The CDR3 DNA reads TGCAGTGCCGATATGGGACAGCCCGAAGCTTTCTTT. Amino acids: CSADMGQPEAFF.

This clonotype was picked up a small number of times. The V gene is TRBV12-3 or TRBV12-4, the J gene TRBJ2-7, with 10 bases aligning to TRBD1. Germline trimming cut 6 bases from V and 5 bases from J; bases unmatched to any gene: 10. There are 15 residues in the CDR3. The CDR3 DNA reads TGTGCCAGCAGATCTACCGGGACAGGGGACCACGAGCAGTACTTC. Protein product: CASRSTGTGDHEQYF.

This clonotype was counted a few times. The rearrangement uses TRBV28 and TRBJ2-1, with 8 bases matching TRBD1. The germline CDR1 and CDR2 sequences are MDHEN and SYDVKM. The junction had 5 bases not matched to a gene; V was cut back by 8 bases and J by 8 bases. The CDR3 contains 12 residues. The CDR3 nucleotides read TGTGCCAGCCGAGACAGGGGCGATGAGCAGTTCTTC. Its translation: CASRDRGDEQFF.

This clonotype occurred a few times. The chain is built from TRBV12-3 or TRBV12-4 and TRBJ2-3; D gene unclear. Trimming took 5 bases from V and 2 from J, leaving 8 bases between them. This CDR3 spans 13 amino acids. The CDR3 here is CASSPRTTDTQYF. In nucleotides, the CDR3 is TGTGCCAGCAGTCCCCGAACCACAGATACGCAGTATTTT.

This clonotype was seen more than once but under ten times. The chain links TRBV28 to TRBJ1-5; unclear D gene. CDR1 and CDR2 from the germline V gene are MDHEN and SYDVKM. The CDR3 contains 12 residues. Trimming removed 6 bases from V and 4 bases from J, with 7 bases in between. The CDR3, as DNA: TGTGCCAGCAGGAAAAGTAATCAGCCCCAGCATTTT. It translates to CASRKSNQPQHF.

This chain uses TRBV11-3 with TRBJ2-2; D gene unclear. Between the trimmed V and J ends, which lost 4 bases and 1 base, there was a span of 7 bases. CDR3 size: 14 residues. Germline-derived CDR1 and CDR2 are SGHNT and YENEEA. CDR3 DNA sequence: TGTGCCAGCAGCTCAAGACGGAACACCGGGGAGCTGTTTTTT. It encodes CASSSRRNTGELFF.

This clonotype was counted between two and nine times. The rearrangement joins TRBV28 to TRBJ2-5; no firm D call. V was clipped by 7 bases and J by 4 bases, with 10 bases between them. Germline values: CDR1 MDHEN, CDR2 SYDVKM. The CDR3 contains 12 residues. Here the CDR3 reads CASTSLRETQYF. The CDR3, as DNA: TGTGCCAGCACTTCCCTCCGAGAGACCCAGTACTTC.

The chain employs TRBV7-2 and TRBJ1-1, with TRBD1 identical over 10 bases. V gave up 1 base and J gave up 10 bases; unmatched junction bases: 9. Germline CDR1 is SGHTA and CDR2 is FQGNSA. The CDR3 length is 15 residues. The CDR3 sequence is CASSLDGQGEDAAFF. CDR3 in DNA: TGTGCCAGCAGCTTAGATGGACAGGGGGAAGATGCAGCTTTCTTT.